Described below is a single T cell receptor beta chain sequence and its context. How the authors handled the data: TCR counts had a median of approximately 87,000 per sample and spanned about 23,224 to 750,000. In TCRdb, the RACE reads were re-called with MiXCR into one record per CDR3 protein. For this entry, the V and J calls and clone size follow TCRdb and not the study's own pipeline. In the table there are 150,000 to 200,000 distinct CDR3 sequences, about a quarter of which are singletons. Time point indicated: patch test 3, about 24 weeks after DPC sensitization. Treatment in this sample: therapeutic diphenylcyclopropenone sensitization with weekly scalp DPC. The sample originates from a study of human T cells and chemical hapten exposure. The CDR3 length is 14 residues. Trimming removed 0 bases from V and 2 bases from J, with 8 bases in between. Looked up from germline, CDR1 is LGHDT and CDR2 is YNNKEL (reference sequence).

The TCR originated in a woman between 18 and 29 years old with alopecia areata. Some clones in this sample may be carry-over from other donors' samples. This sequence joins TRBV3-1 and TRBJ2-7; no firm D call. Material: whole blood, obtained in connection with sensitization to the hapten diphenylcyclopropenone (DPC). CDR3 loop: CASSQDDFTYEQYF. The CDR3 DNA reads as TGTGCCAGCAGCCAAGATGACTTTACCTACGAGCAGTACTTC.